A single sample is the source of the 10 T cell receptor beta chains below, sequenced in a study of human T cells and chemical hapten exposure. TCRdb recomputed calls from the RACE reads with MiXCR, one row per CDR3 protein. This sample has roughly 380,000 distinct CDR3 sequences; 4% to 6% occur once, and the top ten carry just over 2.5%. Time point in this sample: pre-sensitization, week 0. Treatment indicated: therapeutic diphenylcyclopropenone sensitization with weekly scalp DPC. The sample was whole blood, taken in connection with sensitization to the hapten diphenylcyclopropenone (DPC). The receptors shown here come from a woman aged 45-65 years with alopecia areata. Some clones in this sample may be carry-over from other donors' samples.

The table lists this clonotype with a few counts. V and J are TRBV12-3 or TRBV12-4 and TRBJ1-4; no clear D gene. There are 13 residues in the CDR3. V shed 7 bases and J shed 7 bases, with 13 bases lying between them. This CDR3 is CASTGAGGEKLFF. The CDR3, as DNA: TGTGCCAGCACCGGCGCGGGCGGTGAAAAACTGTTTTTT.

This clonotype was recorded at least ten times. The V and J genes are TRBV7-8 and TRBJ2-3, with 11 bases fitting TRBD2. This CDR3 spans 15 amino acids. Per germline, CDR1 SGHVS and CDR2 FQNEAQ. Trimming removed 3 bases from V and 2 bases from J; junction bases left unmatched: 1. The CDR3 DNA reads TGTGCCAGCAGCTTGACTAGCGGGGACACAGATACGCAGTATTTT. It specifies CASSLTSGDTDTQYF.

There are a few counts of this clonotype. V usage is TRBV6-6 and J usage is TRBJ1-1; D gene uncertain. The V and J ends lost 8 bases and 0 bases respectively, with 7 bases between them. Germline assignment: CDR1 MNHNY and CDR2 SVGAGI (reference sequence). CDR3 length: 12 residues. The CDR3 here is CASVRMNTEAFF. CDR3 nucleotides: TGTGCCAGCGTACGGATGAACACTGAAGCTTTCTTT.

This clonotype was seen repeatedly, ten times or more. CDR3 region: CASSFRQGRSAFF. CDR3 sequence (DNA): TGTGCCAGCAGCTTCCGACAGGGACGCAGTGCTTTCTTT. The genes are TRBV7-2 and TRBJ1-1, with 7 bases identical to TRBD1. Germline CDR1 is SGHTA and CDR2 is FQGNSA. The CDR3 sequence is 13 residues long. V trimming: 3 bases; J trimming: 11 bases; junction bases outside the gene matches: 9.

This clonotype was recorded at least ten times. The chain combines TRBV12-3 or TRBV12-4 with TRBJ2-5; 7 bases fit TRBD1. The CDR3 loop spans 14 amino acids. After removal of 5 bases from V and 5 bases from J, the junction contained 8 bases not matched to a gene. CDR3 amino acids: CASSLRTGDETQYF. The CDR3 DNA reads as TGTGCCAGCAGTCTAAGGACAGGTGATGAGACCCAGTACTTC.

This chain uses TRBV6-5 with TRBJ2-7; TRBD2 agrees at 14 bases. Germline V gene lookup returns CDR1 MNHEY and CDR2 SVGAGI. The CDR3 loop spans 14 amino acids. V lost 6 bases, J lost 7 bases, and 5 bases stayed unmatched. The CDR3 DNA follows: TGTGCCAGCAGGGGGACTAGCGGGAGCGGGGAGCAGTACTTC. This codes for CASRGTSGSGEQYF.

This clonotype has at least ten counts. J is TRBJ2-7 and V is TRBV12-3 or TRBV12-4; 9 positions agree with TRBD2. CDR3 length: 15 amino acids. J was trimmed by 3 bases and V by 5 bases; bases with no gene match: 8. This CDR3 is CASSPFSGSYYEQYF. The CDR3 DNA sequence: TGTGCCAGCAGTCCTTTTAGCGGGAGCTACTACGAGCAGTACTTC.

This clonotype occurred many times. The chain couples TRBV18 to TRBJ1-5; TRBD1 matches 9 bases. This CDR3 comprises 16 residues. Germline V gene data show CDR1 as KGHSH and CDR2 as LQKENI. V gave up 0 bases and J gave up 6 bases; unmatched junction bases: 6. The CDR3 spells CASSPPGKTGGQPQHF. For the CDR3, the DNA is TGTGCCAGCTCACCACCGGGGAAGACAGGGGGTCAGCCCCAGCATTTT.

There are a few counts of this clonotype. The rearrangement uses TRBV12-3 or TRBV12-4 and TRBJ2-3; 10 bases agree with TRBD2. CDR3 length: 15 amino acids. With V trimmed by 2 bases and J by 4 bases, 3 bases remained unmatched. CDR3 in DNA: TGTGCCAGCAGTTTAAGCGGGAGGGCCGCAGATACGCAGTATTTT. Translated, it gives CASSLSGRAADTQYF.

The rearrangement joins TRBV3-1 to TRBJ1-2, with D unclear. Trimming pared 0 bases from V and 4 bases from J, leaving 12 bases between. Germline V gene sequence: CDR1 LGHDT, CDR2 YNNKEL (reference sequence). The CDR3 extends over 15 amino acids. CDR3 in DNA: TGTGCCAGCAGCCAAGATAGGGTAGGAGGCTATGGCTACACCTTC. This sequence encodes CASSQDRVGGYGYTF.